Listed below are T cell receptor beta chains from one sample, sequenced in a study of cytomegalovirus exposure and HLA in healthy donors. Here immunoSEQ multiplex PCR was the method, and the copy in TCRdb shows in-frame clones only, minus some. The sample has some 55,000 clones; around 83% are singletons. Sequenced input: PBMCs. The receptors derive from a man aged 40-55 years in good health and CMV-seronegative. Both conserved end residues are trimmed from each CDR3. Size values are once, few and many counts, or a class for expanded clones, and some rows have none.

TRBV30	NA	TRBJ1-2	AWSGGNYGYT
TRBV27	NA	TRBJ2-4	ASSSSSGGLKNIQY
TRBV7-2	NA	TRBJ2-1	ASSSRSFGINEQF
TRBV7-2	NA	TRBJ1-3	ASSLGVFSGNTIY
TRBV7-9	NA	TRBJ2-7	ASSKQGASYEQY
TRBV2	NA	TRBJ2-3	ASRELAGGGTDTQY
TRBV7-2	NA	TRBJ1-3	ASSRRQSSGNTIY
TRBV2	NA	TRBJ2-4	ASSAQGGNIQY
TRBV18	few	TRBJ1-6	ASSQDSSSNSNNSPLH
TRBV5-6	NA	TRBJ1-4	ASSTGQSGEKLF
TRBV5-4	NA	TRBJ2-3	ASSRTIAGGSDTQY
TRBV30	NA	TRBJ1-2	AWSREYGYT
TRBV2	few	TRBJ1-1	ASSKRQVMNTEAF
TRBV6-5	NA	TRBJ2-3	ASSSRGPSTDTQY
TRBV28	NA	TRBJ2-7	ASSPAVGAYEQY
TRBV9	NA	TRBJ1-1	ASSEGGSTEAF
TRBV7-9	NA	TRBJ2-5	ASSVSGTFETQY
TRBV15	NA	TRBJ1-6	ATSRDLIFSRSSYNSPLH
TRBV4-1	NA	TRBJ2-3	ASSPLAGGRTDTQY
TRBV27	few	TRBJ1-1	ASSARTGITVTEAF
TRBV7-8	NA	TRBJ1-2	ASSGTGGDYGYT
TRBV4-3	once	TRBJ1-6	ASSQRLSSPLH
TRBV19	NA	TRBJ1-4	ASSFALGQGGEKLF
TRBV30	NA	TRBJ2-7	AWSLMGQGSGEQY
TRBV6-6	NA	TRBJ2-7	ASQTRGIYEQY
TRBV29-1	NA	TRBJ2-7	SVEGRDRGHEQY
TRBV28	NA	TRBJ1-6	ASSGQGNSPLH
TRBV5-1	NA	TRBJ1-2	ASSLVAGTNYGYT
TRBV6-5	once	TRBJ2-7	ASSPRTASSYEQY
TRBV6-1	NA	TRBJ1-2	ASSGYRGINYGYT
TRBV6-1	NA	TRBJ2-3	ASLSGGFVGTQY